A single sample is the source of the 18 T cell receptor beta chains below, sequenced in a study of spatial heterogeneity in lung cancer. TCRdb ran MiXCR on the 5' RACE reads and lists one entry per CDR3 protein. Of 55,000 to 75,000 distinct CDR3 sequences listed, nearly 9% are singletons. As for time point: blood at routine non-recurrence follow-up after resection. Here the sequenced sample was PBMCs, taken at follow-up. The receptors come from a female donor with early-stage non-small cell lung cancer.

This clonotype was detected ten times or more. The V call is TRBV6-1, the J call TRBJ2-7; weak D call: TRBD2 (6 bases). CDR1 and CDR2 from the germline V gene are MNHNS and SASEGT. This CDR3 spans 14 amino acids. Deletions cut 2 bases from V and 5 bases from J, with 13 bases between. CDR3 DNA sequence: TGTGCCAGCAGTGAAACCGGGGGACCTGACGAGCAGTACTTC. This codes for CASSETGGPDEQYF.

For this clonotype: Possible read error: a much larger clone is one base away. V gene TRBV5-1 combines with J gene TRBJ2-7, with D perhaps TRBD1 (5 bases). CDR3 length: 14 residues. Germline V gene lookup returns CDR1 SGHRS and CDR2 YFSETQ. V was shortened by 5 bases and J by 7 bases, with 19 bases between the two germline ends. CDR3 sequence: CASRHGQALGEQYF. The CDR3 nucleotides read TGCGCCAGCAGACATGGACAAGCTTTGGGGGAGCAGTACTTC.

This clonotype was picked up many times. This chain joins TRBV7-2 and TRBJ2-6, with a weak D call TRBD1 (6 bases). Trimming pared 2 bases from V and 7 bases from J, leaving 12 bases between. The CDR3 covers 15 residues. The germline CDR1 and CDR2 sequences are SGHTA and FQGNSA. The CDR3 sequence: CASSLQGTGANVLTF. DNA of the CDR3: TGTGCCAGCAGCTTACAGGGGACGGGAGCCAACGTCCTGACTTTC.

The chain employs TRBV28 and TRBJ1-5, with 10 bases that match TRBD1. The CDR3 covers 15 residues. The junction had 10 bases not matched to a gene; V was cut back by 5 bases and J by 9 bases. Germline CDR1 and CDR2: MDHEN and SYDVKM. CDR3 sequence (DNA): TGTGCCAGCAGTCTAGGGGACAGGGGACGCCGGCCCCAGCATTTT. This translates into CASSLGDRGRRPQHF.

This clonotype has a count of ten or more. The chain joins TRBV14 to TRBJ1-3; D is unresolved. The CDR3 is made up of 16 amino acids. Per the germline V gene, CDR1 is SGHDN and CDR2 is FVKESK. V lost 0 bases and J lost 3, with 12 bases in between. The CDR3 DNA reads as TGTGCCAGCAGCCAAGACCGACCAGATTATGGAAACACCATATATTTT. Protein: CASSQDRPDYGNTIYF.

The table lists this clonotype with a few counts. In nucleotides, the CDR3 is TGTGCCAGCAGTTACCTCACCCTTCTAGCGGAGCAAGAGACCCAGTACTTC. The encoded protein is CASSYLTLLAEQETQYF. The chain is built from TRBV6-2 or TRBV6-3 and TRBJ2-5; 7 bases are shared with TRBD2. The CDR3 is 17 amino acids. Trimming at V came to 2 bases and at J to 2 bases, leaving 11 bases not matched to a gene. Germline V gene data show CDR1 as MNHEY and CDR2 as SVGEGT.

This clonotype was observed at least ten times. The chain is built from TRBV11-2 and TRBJ1-4; tentative D call: TRBD1 (5 bases). The V end lost 8 bases, the J end lost 1 base, and 11 bases lay between the germline ends. Germline lookup yields CDR1 SGHAT and CDR2 FQNNGV. The CDR3 loop spans 14 amino acids. The CDR3 region has the DNA TGTGCCAGCGCATTGGGGCGAACTAATGAAAAACTGTTTTTT. Translated, it gives CASALGRTNEKLFF.

This clonotype was recorded at least ten times. The V call is TRBV5-1, the J call TRBJ2-1; TRBD2 matches 9 bases. There are 18 residues in the CDR3. Germline trimming cut 4 bases from V and 8 bases from J; bases unmatched to any gene: 19. Germline V gene sequence: CDR1 SGHRS, CDR2 YFSETQ. The CDR3 DNA follows: TGCGCCAGCAGCACCTGGTCCATAATGGAGCGGGAGGACGATGAGCAGTTCTTC. It yields the protein CASSTWSIMEREDDEQFF.

Ten or more counts support this clonotype. The J gene is TRBJ2-1, the V gene TRBV5-5, with D perhaps matching TRBD1 (6 bases). V lost 2 bases and J 9 bases, leaving 18 bases between the germline ends. The CDR3 sequence is 15 residues long. From germline, CDR1 is SGHKS and CDR2 YYEKEE (reference sequence). CDR3 in amino acids: CASSLTGPTRGEQFF. The CDR3 DNA reads TGTGCCAGCAGCTTAACCGGGCCAACCAGGGGTGAGCAGTTCTTC.

This clonotype has at least ten counts. This sequence joins TRBV3-1 and TRBJ2-3; D unresolved. The CDR3 totals 14 residues. Trimming left V 1 base short and J 2 bases short, with 7 bases between. Germline V gives CDR1 LGHDT, CDR2 YNNKEL (reference sequence). CDR3 sequence (DNA): TGTGCCAGCAGCCAAGGCCCATCCACAGATACGCAGTATTTT. The encoded protein is CASSQGPSTDTQYF.

This clonotype appeared a few times. The chain employs TRBV20-1 and TRBJ2-7, with 7 bases aligning to TRBD2. This CDR3 has 14 amino acids. The V gene end was trimmed by 4 bases and the J gene end by 0 bases; junction bases not matched to a gene: 6. Per the germline V gene, CDR1 is DFQATT and CDR2 is SNEGSKA (reference sequence). The CDR3 region is CSATKAGSSYEQYF. The CDR3 DNA is TGCAGTGCTACCAAAGCGGGGAGCTCCTACGAGCAGTACTTC.

This chain joins TRBV9 and TRBJ1-2, with TRBD1 as a possible D gene (5 bases). CDR1 and CDR2 (germline): SGDLS, YYNGEE. V shed 0 bases and J shed 4 bases, with 10 bases lying between them. This CDR3 comprises 14 residues. CDR3 residues: CASSVDGATYGYTF. CDR3 DNA sequence: TGTGCCAGCAGCGTAGATGGGGCGACCTATGGCTACACCTTC.

The V gene is TRBV11-2, the J gene TRBJ1-1; 10 bases fit TRBD1. Trimming removed 1 base from V and 3 bases from J; junction bases left unmatched: 2. The germline V gene has CDR1 SGHAT and CDR2 FQNNGV. The CDR3 loop spans 15 amino acids. The CDR3: CASSLGGQGDTEAFF. The CDR3, as DNA: TGTGCCAGCAGCTTAGGAGGACAGGGGGACACTGAAGCTTTCTTT.

The chain recombines TRBV20-1 with TRBJ1-1, with 9 bases lining up with TRBD1. CDR3 length equals 15 residues. Germline V CDR1 and CDR2: DFQATT, SNEGSKA (reference sequence). The V gene end was trimmed by 4 bases and the J gene end by 3 bases; junction bases not matched to a gene: 9. The CDR3 loop reads CSATTDRTGDTEAFF. The CDR3 DNA reads as TGCAGTGCTACAACCGACCGGACAGGGGACACTGAAGCTTTCTTT.

This clonotype was found many times. The rearrangement links TRBV12-3 or TRBV12-4 to TRBJ2-3, with 8 bases identical to TRBD2. J lost 5 bases, V lost 5 bases, and 9 bases had no gene match. The CDR3 loop spans 15 amino acids. The CDR3 loop reads CASSRSSGSGDTQYF. The CDR3 coding sequence is TGTGCCAGCAGTAGGTCTAGCGGGTCAGGAGATACGCAGTATTTT.

This clonotype was seen a single time. The V call is TRBV25-1, the J call TRBJ1-1; D not resolved. Per the germline V gene, CDR1 is MGHDK and CDR2 is SYGVNS. This CDR3 is 14 amino acids long. V dropped 5 bases and J dropped 1 base, with 11 bases sitting between them. The CDR3 nucleotides read TGTGCCAGCAGTAGAGAACACCCGAACACTGAAGCTTTCTTT. Amino acid sequence: CASSREHPNTEAFF. The whole variable domain, filled in from reference TRBV25-1 and TRBJ1-1, reads EADIYQTPRYLVIGTGKKITLECSQTMGHDKMYWYQQDPGMELHLIHYSYGVNSTEKGDLSSESTVSRIRTEHFPLTLESARPSHTSQYLCASSREHPNTEAFFGQGTRLTVV.

This clonotype was counted ten times or more. J is TRBJ2-2 and V is TRBV6-6; D ambiguous. This CDR3 comprises 13 residues. Germline V lookup: CDR1 MNHNY, CDR2 SVGAGI (reference sequence). V was pared by 5 bases and J by 4 bases, with 8 bases between. The CDR3 here is CASSTRITGELFF. The DNA for the CDR3 is TGTGCCAGCAGTACCAGGATCACCGGGGAGCTGTTTTTT.

This clonotype has ten or more counts. V and J are TRBV12-3 or TRBV12-4 and TRBJ2-1; a weak D match, TRBD1 (6 bases). This CDR3 spans 12 amino acids. V shed 7 bases and J shed 6 bases, with 10 bases lying between them. CDR3 residues: CASNPDSNEQFF. The CDR3 DNA reads as TGTGCCAGCAACCCGGACAGCAATGAGCAGTTCTTC.